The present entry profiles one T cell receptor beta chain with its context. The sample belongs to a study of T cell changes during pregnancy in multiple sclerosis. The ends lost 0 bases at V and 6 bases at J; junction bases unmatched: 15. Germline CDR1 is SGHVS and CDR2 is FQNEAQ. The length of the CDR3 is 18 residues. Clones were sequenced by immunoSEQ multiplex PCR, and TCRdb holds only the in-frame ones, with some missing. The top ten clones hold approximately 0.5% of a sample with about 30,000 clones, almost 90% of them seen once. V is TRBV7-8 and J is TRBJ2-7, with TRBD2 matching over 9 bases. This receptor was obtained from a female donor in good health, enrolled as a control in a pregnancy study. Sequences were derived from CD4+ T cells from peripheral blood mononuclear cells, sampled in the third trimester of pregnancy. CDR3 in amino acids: CASSLALASGAILLEQYF. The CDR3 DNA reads TGTGCCAGCAGCTTAGCGCTGGCTAGCGGGGCAATCCTACTCGAGCAGTACTTC.